The TCR beta chain under discussion was sequenced for a study of cytomegalovirus exposure and HLA in healthy donors. Study-level findings and limits: Under in vitro conditions, a few CMV-associated chains were confirmed as specific for CMV antigens. Cytomegalovirus-associated status was assigned to about 150 TCR beta chains. For most TCR sequences rarity was the rule, although some public TCRs occurred in many donors.

Trimming took 0 bases from V and 4 from J; bases not matched to a gene: 0. The CDR3 is made up of 14 amino acids. Germline CDR1 SQVTM, CDR2 ANQGSEA. Donors were drawn from the approximately 130-subject validation cohort, separate from the 666-subject first cohort. The repertoire was sequenced with immunoSEQ multiplex PCR; TCRdb's copy has only in-frame clones and lacks some. The sample lists 150,000 to 200,000 clones, roughly 84% occurring once. Notes on this clone: Its specificity is unknown.

This clonotype was sampled from a man between 18 and 29 years old in good health and CMV-seropositive. Material for sequencing was PBMCs. The V gene is TRBV29-1, the J gene TRBJ2-3; 11 bases fit TRBD1. The chain's CDR3 is CSVEEGQGADTQYF. CDR3 coding DNA: TGCAGCGTTGAAGAGGGACAGGGGGCAGATACGCAGTATTTT.